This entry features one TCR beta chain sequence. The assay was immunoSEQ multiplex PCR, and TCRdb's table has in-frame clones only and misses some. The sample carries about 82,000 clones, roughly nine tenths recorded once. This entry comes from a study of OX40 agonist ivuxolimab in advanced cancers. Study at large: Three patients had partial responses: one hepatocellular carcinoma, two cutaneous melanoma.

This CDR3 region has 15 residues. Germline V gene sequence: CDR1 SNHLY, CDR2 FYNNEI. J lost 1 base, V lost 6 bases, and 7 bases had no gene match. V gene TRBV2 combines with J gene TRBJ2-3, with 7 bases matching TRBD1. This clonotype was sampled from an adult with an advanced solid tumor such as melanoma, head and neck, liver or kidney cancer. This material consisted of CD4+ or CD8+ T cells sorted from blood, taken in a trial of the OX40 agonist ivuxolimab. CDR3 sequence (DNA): TGTGCCAGCAGCCCGACAGGGATGGGCACAGATACGCAGTATTTT. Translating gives CASSPTGMGTDTQYF.